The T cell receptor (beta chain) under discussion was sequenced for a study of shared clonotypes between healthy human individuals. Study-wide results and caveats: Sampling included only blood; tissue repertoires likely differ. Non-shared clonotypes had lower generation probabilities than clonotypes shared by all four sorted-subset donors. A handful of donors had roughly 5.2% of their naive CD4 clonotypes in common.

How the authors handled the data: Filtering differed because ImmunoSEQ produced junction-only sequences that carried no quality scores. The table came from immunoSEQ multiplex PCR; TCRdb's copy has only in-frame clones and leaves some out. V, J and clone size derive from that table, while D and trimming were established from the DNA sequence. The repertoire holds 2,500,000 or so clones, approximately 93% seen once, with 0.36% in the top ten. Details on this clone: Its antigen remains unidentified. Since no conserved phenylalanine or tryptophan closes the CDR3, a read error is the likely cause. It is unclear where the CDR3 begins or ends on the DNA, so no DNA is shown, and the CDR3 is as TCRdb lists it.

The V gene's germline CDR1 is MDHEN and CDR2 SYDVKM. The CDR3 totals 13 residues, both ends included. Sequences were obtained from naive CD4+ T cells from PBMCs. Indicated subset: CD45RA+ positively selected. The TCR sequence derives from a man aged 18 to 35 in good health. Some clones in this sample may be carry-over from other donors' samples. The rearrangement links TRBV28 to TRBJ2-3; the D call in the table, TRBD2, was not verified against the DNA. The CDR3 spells CASSSPDVAGGSV.